This TCR beta chain stems from a study of blood T cell repertoires in COVID-19. Overall study context: The cDNA or gDNA used as material had been derived from T cells, B-cell-depleted T cells, or PBMCs.

Original handling: Scientists estimated how many nucleated cells there were by amplifying reference gene primers. Here immunoSEQ multiplex PCR was the method, and the copy in TCRdb shows in-frame clones only, minus some. The V and J calls and clone size were taken over from that table, and D and trimming were inferred from the DNA. Found here are about 150,000 clones, 70% to 85% of them singletons; the top ten hold 0.55% to 0.75%. Trimming pared 2 bases from V and 0 bases from J, leaving 15 bases between. Germline values: CDR1 SGDLS, CDR2 YYNGEE. This CDR3 region has 18 residues. The gene calls are TRBV9 and TRBJ2-6; no definite D call. Input material: peripheral blood. This clonotype was obtained from a man in his 60s with COVID-19, enrolled during active disease. This CDR3 is CASSVEVAVSSGANVLTF. CDR3 DNA: TGTGCCAGCAGCGTCGAAGTCGCGGTTAGCTCTGGGGCCAACGTCCTGACTTTC.